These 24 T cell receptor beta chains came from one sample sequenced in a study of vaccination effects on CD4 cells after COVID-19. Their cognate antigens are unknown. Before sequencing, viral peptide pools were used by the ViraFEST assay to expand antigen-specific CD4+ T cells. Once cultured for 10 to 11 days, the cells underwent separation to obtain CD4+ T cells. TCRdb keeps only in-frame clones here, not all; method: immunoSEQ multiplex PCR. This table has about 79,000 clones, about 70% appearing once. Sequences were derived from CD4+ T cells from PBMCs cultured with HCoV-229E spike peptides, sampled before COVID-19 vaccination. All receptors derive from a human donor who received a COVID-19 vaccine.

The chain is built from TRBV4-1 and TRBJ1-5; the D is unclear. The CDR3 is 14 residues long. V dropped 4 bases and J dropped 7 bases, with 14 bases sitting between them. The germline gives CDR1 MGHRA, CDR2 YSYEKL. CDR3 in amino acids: CASSRWGRGQPQHF. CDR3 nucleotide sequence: TGCGCCAGCAGCCGTTGGGGAAGAGGACAGCCCCAGCATTTT.

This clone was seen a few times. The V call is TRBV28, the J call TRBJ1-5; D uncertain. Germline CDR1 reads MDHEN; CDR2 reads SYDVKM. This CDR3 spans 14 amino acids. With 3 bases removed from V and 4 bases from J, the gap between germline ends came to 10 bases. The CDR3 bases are TGTGCCAGCAGTTTGATCGGGGAAAATCAGCCCCAGCATTTT. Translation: CASSLIGENQPQHF.

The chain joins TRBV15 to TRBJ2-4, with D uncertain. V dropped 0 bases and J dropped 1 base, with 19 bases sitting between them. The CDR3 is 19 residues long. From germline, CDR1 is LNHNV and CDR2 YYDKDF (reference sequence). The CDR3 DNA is TGTGCCACCAGCAGAGATCTCTCTAGAGGAAGGTGGGCCAAAAACATTCAGTACTTC. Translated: CATSRDLSRGRWAKNIQYF.

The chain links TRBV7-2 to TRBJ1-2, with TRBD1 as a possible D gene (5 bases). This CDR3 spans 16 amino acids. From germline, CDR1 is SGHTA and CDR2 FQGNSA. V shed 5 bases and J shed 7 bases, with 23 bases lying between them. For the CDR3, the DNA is TGTGCCAGCAGCCTATATCAGCTAGCGGGGCGGGTTGGCTACACCTTC. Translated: CASSLYQLAGRVGYTF.

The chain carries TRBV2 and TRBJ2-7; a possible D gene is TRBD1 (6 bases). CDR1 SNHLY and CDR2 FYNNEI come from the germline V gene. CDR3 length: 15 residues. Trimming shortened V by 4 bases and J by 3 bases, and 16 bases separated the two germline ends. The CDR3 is CASSVEAGDGYEQYV. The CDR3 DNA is TGTGCCAGCAGTGTAGAGGCAGGGGACGGCTACGAGCAGTACGTC.

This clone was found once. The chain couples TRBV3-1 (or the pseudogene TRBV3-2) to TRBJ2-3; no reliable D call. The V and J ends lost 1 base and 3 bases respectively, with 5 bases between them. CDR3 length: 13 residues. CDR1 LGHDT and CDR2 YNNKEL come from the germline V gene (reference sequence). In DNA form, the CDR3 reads TGTGCCAGCAGCCAAGGACGTACAGATACGCAGTATTTT. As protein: CASSQGRTDTQYF.

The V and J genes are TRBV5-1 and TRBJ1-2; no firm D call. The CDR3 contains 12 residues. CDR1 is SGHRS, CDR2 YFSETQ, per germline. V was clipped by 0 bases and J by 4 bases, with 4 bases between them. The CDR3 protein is CASSLATYGYTF. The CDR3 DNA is TGCGCCAGCAGCTTGGCCACCTATGGCTACACCTTC. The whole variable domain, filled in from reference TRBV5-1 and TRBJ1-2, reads KAGVTQTPRYLIKTRGQQVTLSCSPISGHRSVSWYQQTPGQGLQFLFEYFSETQRNKGNFPGRFSGRQFSNSRSEMNVSTLELGDSALYLCASSLATYGYTFGSGTRLTVV.

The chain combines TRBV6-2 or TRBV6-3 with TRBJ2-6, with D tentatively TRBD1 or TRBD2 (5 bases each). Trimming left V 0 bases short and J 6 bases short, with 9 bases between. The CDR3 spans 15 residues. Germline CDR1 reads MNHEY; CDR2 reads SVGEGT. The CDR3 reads CASSYSGTAANVLTF. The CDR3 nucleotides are TGTGCCAGCAGTTACTCGGGGACCGCGGCCAACGTCCTGACTTTC.

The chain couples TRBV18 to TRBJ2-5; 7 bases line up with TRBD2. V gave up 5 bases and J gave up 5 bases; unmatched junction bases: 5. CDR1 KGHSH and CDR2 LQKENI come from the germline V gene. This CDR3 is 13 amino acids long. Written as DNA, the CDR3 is TGTGCCAGCTCAGACAGCGGGGTGGAGACCCAGTACTTC. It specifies CASSDSGVETQYF.

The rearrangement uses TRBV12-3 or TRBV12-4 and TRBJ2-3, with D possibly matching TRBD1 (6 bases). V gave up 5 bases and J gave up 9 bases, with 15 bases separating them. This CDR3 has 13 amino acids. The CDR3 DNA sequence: TGTGCCAGCAGTCCGACCCCTGGGACAACGCAGTATTTT. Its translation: CASSPTPGTTQYF.

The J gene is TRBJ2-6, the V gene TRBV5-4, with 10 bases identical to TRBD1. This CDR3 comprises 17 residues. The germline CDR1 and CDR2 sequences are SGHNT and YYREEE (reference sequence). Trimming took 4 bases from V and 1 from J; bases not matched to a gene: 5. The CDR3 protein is CASSRDRGYSGANVLTF. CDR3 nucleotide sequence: TGTGCCAGCAGCAGGGACAGGGGCTATTCTGGGGCCAACGTCCTGACTTTC.

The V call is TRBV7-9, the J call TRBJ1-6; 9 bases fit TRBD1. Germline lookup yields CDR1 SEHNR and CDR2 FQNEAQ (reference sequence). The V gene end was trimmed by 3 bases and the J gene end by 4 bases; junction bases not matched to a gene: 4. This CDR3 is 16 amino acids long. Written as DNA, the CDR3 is TGTGCCAGCAGCTTCGGGACAGGGTCGTATAATTCACCCCTCCACTTT. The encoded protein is CASSFGTGSYNSPLHF.

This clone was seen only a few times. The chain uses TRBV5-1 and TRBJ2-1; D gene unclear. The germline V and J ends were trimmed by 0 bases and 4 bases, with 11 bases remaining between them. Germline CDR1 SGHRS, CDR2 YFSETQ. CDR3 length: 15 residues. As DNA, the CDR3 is TGCGCCAGCAGCTTGGAATGGCAGAATTACAATGAGCAGTTCTTC. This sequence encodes CASSLEWQNYNEQFF.

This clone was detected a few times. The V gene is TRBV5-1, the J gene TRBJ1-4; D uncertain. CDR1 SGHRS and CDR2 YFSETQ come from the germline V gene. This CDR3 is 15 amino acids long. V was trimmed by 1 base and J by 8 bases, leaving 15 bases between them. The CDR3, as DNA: TGCGCCAGCAGCTTGCAAGAGGCAAGAGGGGAAAAACTGTTTTTT. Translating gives CASSLQEARGEKLFF.

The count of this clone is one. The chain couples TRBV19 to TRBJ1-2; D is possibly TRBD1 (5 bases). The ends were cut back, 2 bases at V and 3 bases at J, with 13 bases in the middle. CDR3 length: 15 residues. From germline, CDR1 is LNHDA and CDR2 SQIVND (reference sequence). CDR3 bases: TGTGCCAGTAGTATAATAGGCAGGGAGGACTATGGCTACACCTTC. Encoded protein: CASSIIGREDYGYTF. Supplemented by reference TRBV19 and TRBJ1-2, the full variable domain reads DGGITQSPKYLFRKEGQNVTLSCEQNLNHDAMYWYRQDPGQGLRLIYYSQIVNDFQKGDIAEGYSVSREKKESFPLTVTSAQKNPTAFYLCASSIIGREDYGYTFGSGTRLTVV.

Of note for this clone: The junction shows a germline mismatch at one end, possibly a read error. For the CDR3, the DNA is TGTGCCAGCAGCCAAGGGTACGAGGGAAGAGGAAAGGCCTTC. As protein: CASSQGYEGRGKAF. The chain uses TRBV7-2 and TRBJ1-2; D remains unclear. The V gene's germline CDR1 is SGHTA and CDR2 FQGNSA. The CDR3 loop spans 14 amino acids.

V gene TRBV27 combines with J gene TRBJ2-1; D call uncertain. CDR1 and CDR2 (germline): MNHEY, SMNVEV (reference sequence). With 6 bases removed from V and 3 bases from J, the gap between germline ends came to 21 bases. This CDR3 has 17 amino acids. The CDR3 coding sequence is TGTGCCAGCAGCCTACAGCGACACACCCTTTACTACAATGAGCAGTTCTTC. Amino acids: CASSLQRHTLYYNEQFF.

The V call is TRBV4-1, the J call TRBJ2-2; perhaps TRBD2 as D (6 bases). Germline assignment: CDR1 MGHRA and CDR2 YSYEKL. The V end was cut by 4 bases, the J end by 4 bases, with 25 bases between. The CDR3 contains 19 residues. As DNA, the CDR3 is TGCGCCAGCAGCCGCCCATCTGCCCCCCGGGGGTTCGCCACCGGGGAGCTGTTTTTT. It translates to CASSRPSAPRGFATGELFF.

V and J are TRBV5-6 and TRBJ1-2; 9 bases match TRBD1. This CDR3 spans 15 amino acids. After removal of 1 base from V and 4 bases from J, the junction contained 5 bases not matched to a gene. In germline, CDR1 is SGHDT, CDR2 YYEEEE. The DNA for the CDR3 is TGTGCCAGCAGCTTGTGGACAGGGGTTGGCTATGGCTACACCTTC. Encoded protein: CASSLWTGVGYGYTF.

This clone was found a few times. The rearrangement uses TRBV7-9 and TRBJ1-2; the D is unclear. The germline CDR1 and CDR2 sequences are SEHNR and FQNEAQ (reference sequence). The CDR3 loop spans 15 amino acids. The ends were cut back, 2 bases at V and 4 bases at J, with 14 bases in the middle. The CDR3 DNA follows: TGTGCCAGCAGCTTAAAGGCCCAAGGCTCCTATGGCTACACCTTC. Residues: CASSLKAQGSYGYTF. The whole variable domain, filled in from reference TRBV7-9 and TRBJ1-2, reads DTGVSQNPRHKITKRGQNVTFRCDPISEHNRLYWYRQTLGQGPEFLTYFQNEAQLEKSRLLSDRFSAERPKGSFSTLEIQRTEQGDSAMYLCASSLKAQGSYGYTFGSGTRLTVV.

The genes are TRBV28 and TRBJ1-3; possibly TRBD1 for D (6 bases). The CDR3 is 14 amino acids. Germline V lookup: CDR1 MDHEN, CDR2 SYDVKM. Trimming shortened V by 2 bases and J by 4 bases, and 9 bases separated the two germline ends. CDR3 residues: CASSLGGQGNTIYF. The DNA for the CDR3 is TGTGCCAGCAGTTTAGGGGGGCAAGGAAACACCATATATTTT.

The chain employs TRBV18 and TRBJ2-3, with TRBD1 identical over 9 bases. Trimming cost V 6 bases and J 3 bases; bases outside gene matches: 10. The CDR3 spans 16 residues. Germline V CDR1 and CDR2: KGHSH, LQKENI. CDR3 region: CASSRRGQGGTDTQYF. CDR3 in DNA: TGTGCCAGCTCGCGGCGGGGACAGGGAGGGACAGATACGCAGTATTTT. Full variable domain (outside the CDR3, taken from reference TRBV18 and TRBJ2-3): NAGVMQNPRHLVRRRGQEARLRCSPMKGHSHVYWYRQLPEEGLKFMVYLQKENIIDESGMPKERFSAEFPKEGPSILRIQQVVRGDSAAYFCASSRRGQGGTDTQYFGPGTRLTVL.

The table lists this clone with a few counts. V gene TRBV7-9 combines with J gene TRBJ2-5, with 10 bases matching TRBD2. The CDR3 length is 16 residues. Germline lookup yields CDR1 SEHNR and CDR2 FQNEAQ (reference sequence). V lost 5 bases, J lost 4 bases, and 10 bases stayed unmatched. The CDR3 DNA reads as TGTGCCAGCAGCGCCCTAGCGGGGGCTCTTCCAGAGACCCAGTACTTC. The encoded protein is CASSALAGALPETQYF.

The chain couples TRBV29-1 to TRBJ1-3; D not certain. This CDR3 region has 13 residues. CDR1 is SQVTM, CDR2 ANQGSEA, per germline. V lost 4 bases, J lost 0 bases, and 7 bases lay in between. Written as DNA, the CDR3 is TGCAGCGTTGTAGAGGACTCTGGAAACACCATATATTTT. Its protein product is CSVVEDSGNTIYF.